Detailed here is one TCR beta chain. Antigen: not known. The PCR ran on 60 Vbeta and 13 Jbeta primers. Assay used: immunoSEQ multiplex PCR; TCRdb lists only in-frame clones, some missing. The sample contains approximately 190,000 clones, 82% of which appear only once. This sample is part of a study of cytomegalovirus exposure and HLA in healthy donors. Study results and caveats: Sequencing depth across donors, presence/absence analyses assumed, was roughly uniform. As confirmed in vitro, a few CMV-associated chains were specific for CMV antigens. Highly shared variants forming one cluster were likely a sequencing artifact.

The material sequenced was PBMCs. This clonotype originated in a woman under 30 in good health and CMV-seronegative.

This CDR3 reads CASSYHLAGGIEQYF. The CDR3 coding sequence is TGTGCCAGCAGTTACCACCTAGCGGGAGGTATCGAGCAGTACTTC. The chain uses TRBV6-5 and TRBJ2-5, with 11 bases identical to TRBD2. The J call could be wrong; TRBJ2-7 is a better fit for the DNA end. Germline CDR1 MNHEY, CDR2 SVGAGI. The length of the CDR3 is 15 residues.